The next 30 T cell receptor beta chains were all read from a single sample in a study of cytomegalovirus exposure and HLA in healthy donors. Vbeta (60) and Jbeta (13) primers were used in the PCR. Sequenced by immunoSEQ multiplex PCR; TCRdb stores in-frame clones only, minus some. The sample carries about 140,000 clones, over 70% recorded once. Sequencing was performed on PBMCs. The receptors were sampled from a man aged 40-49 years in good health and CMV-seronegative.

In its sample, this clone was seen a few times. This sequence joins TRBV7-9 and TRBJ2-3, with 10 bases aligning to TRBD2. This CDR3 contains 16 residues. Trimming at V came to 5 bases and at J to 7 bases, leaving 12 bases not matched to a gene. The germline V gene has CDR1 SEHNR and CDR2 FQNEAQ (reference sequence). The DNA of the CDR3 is TGTGCCAGCAGCGCAAGACCCCTAGCGGGAGAACATACGCAGTATTTT. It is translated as CASSARPLAGEHTQYF.

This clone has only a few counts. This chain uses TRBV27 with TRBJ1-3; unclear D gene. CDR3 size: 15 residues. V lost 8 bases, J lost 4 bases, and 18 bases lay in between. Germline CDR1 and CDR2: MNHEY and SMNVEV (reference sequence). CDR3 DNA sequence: TGTGCCAGCGGGTGGACGAGCGGCGCCGGAAACACCATATATTTT. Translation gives CASGWTSGAGNTIYF.

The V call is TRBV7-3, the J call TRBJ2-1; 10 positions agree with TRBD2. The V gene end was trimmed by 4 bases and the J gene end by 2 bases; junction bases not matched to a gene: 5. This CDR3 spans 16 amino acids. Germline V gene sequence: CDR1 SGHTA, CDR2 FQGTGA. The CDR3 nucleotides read TGTGCCAGCAGCTATTCCGGGACTAGCGCCTACAATGAGCAGTTCTTC. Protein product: CASSYSGTSAYNEQFF.

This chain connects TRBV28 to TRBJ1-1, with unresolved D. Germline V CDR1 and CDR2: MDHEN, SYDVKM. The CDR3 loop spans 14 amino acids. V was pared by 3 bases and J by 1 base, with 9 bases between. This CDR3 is CASSFAGGNTEAFF. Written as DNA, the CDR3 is TGTGCCAGCAGTTTCGCGGGCGGGAACACTGAAGCTTTCTTT.

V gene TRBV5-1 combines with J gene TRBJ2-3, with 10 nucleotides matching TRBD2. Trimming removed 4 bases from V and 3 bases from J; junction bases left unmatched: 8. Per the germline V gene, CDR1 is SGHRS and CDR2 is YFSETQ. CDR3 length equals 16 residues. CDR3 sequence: CASSRRTSGGTDTQYF. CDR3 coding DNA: TGCGCCAGCAGCAGAAGGACTAGCGGTGGAACAGATACGCAGTATTTT.

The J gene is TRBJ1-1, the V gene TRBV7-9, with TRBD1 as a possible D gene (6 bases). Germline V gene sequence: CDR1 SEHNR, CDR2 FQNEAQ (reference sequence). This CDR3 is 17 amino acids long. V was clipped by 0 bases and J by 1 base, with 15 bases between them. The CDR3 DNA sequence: TGTGCCAGCAGCTTAGCGCTGGGGCAGGGGAGGAACACTGAAGCTTTCTTT. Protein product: CASSLALGQGRNTEAFF.

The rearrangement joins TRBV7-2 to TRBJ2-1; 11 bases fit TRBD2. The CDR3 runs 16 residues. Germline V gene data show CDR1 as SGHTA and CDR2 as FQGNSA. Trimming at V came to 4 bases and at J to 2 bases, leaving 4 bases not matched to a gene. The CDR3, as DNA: TGTGCCAGCAGCTCGGGACTAGCGGTTACCTACAATGAGCAGTTCTTC. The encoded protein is CASSSGLAVTYNEQFF.

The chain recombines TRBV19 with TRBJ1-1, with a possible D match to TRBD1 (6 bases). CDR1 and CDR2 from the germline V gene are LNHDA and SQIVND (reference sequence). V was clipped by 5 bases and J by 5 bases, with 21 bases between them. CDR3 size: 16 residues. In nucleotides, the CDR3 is TGTGCCAGTAGTGCCCCTTTGGGGGGCGGGAGGACTGAAGCTTTCTTT. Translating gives CASSAPLGGGRTEAFF. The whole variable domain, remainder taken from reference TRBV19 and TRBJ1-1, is DGGITQSPKYLFRKEGQNVTLSCEQNLNHDAMYWYRQDPGQGLRLIYYSQIVNDFQKGDIAEGYSVSREKKESFPLTVTSAQKNPTAFYLCASSAPLGGGRTEAFFGQGTRLTVV.

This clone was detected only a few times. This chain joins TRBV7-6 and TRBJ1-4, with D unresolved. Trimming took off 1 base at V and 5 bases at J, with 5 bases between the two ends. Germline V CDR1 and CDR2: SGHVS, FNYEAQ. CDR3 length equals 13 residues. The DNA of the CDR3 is TGTGCCAGCAGCTTAGGGCCGAATGAAAAACTGTTTTTT. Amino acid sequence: CASSLGPNEKLFF.

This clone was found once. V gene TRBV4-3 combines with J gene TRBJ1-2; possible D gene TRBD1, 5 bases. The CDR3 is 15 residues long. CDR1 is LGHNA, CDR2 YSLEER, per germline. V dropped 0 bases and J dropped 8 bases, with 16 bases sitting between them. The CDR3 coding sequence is TGCGCCAGCAGCCAAGATCCGGGGGGAGGTGAGGGCTACACCTTC. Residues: CASSQDPGGGEGYTF.

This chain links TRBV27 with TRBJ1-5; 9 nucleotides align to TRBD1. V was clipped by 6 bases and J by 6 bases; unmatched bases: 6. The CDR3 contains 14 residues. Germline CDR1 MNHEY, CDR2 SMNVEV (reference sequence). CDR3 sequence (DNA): TGTGCCAGCAGCCTACAGGGGGCCTTTCAGCCCCAGCATTTT. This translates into CASSLQGAFQPQHF.

CDR3 coding DNA: TGTGCCATCAGTCCAGGGTGGGATGAGCAGTTCTTC. This gives the protein CAISPGWDEQFF. This chain connects TRBV10-3 to TRBJ2-1; D might be TRBD1 (5 bases). Germline assignment: CDR1 ENHRY and CDR2 SYGVKD. V gave up 5 bases and J gave up 8 bases, with 10 bases separating them. This CDR3 region has 12 residues.

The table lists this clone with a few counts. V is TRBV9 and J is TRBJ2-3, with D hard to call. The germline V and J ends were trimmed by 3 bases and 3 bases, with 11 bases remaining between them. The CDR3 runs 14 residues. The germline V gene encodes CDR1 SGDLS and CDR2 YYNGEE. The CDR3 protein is CASSGIFSTDTQYF. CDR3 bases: TGTGCCAGCAGCGGTATTTTTTCGACAGATACGCAGTATTTT.

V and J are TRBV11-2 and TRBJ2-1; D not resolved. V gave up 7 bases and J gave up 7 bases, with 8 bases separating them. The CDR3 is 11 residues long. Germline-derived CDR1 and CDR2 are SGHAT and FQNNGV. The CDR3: CASTPVNEQFF. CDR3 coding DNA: TGTGCCAGCACGCCGGTTAATGAGCAGTTCTTC.

This CDR3 is CAWSSRGGGGYTF. Here the CDR3 DNA reads TGTGCCTGGAGTTCGCGGGGGGGTGGTGGCTACACCTTC. The chain carries TRBV30 and TRBJ1-2; D might be TRBD1 (5 bases). The V end lost 2 bases, the J end lost 7 bases, and 14 bases lay between the germline ends. Per germline, CDR1 GTSNPN and CDR2 SVGIG (reference sequence). The CDR3 is 13 amino acids.

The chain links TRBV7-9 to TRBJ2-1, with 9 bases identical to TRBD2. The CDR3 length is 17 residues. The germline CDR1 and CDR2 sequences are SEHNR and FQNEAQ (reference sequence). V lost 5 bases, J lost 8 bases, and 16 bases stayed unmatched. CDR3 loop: CASSPGRGAGGRDEQFF. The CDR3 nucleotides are TGTGCCAGCAGCCCAGGCCGGGGAGCGGGGGGTAGGGATGAGCAGTTCTTC.

For the CDR3, the DNA is TGTGCCAGCACTTGGGGGCTGGGGCTAGAAGAGACCCAGTACTTC. Translation: CASTWGLGLEETQYF. V is TRBV28 and J is TRBJ2-5; D may be TRBD1 (6 bases). V dropped 7 bases and J dropped 3 bases, with 18 bases sitting between them. CDR3 length equals 15 residues. Per germline, CDR1 MDHEN and CDR2 SYDVKM.

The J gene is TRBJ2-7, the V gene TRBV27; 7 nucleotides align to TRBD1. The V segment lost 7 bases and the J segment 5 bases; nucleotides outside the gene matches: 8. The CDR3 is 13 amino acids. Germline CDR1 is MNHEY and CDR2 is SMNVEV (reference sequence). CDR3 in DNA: TGTGCCAGCACCCAGGGACAGCCCGACGAGCAGTACTTC. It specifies CASTQGQPDEQYF.

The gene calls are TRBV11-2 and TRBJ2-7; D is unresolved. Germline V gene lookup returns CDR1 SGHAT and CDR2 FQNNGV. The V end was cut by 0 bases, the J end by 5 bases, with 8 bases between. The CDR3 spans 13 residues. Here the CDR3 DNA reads TGTGCCAGCAGCTTAGATCAGGTCAACGAGCAGTACTTC. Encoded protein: CASSLDQVNEQYF.

This CDR3 reads CASSLGWTGYQETQYF. CDR3 nucleotide sequence: TGCGCCAGCAGCTTGGGCTGGACAGGGTACCAAGAGACCCAGTACTTC. This rearrangement joins TRBV5-1 to TRBJ2-5, with 8 bases lining up with TRBD1. Unmatched junction bases numbered 4, after V lost 0 bases and J lost 0 bases. The CDR3 extends over 16 amino acids. From germline, CDR1 is SGHRS and CDR2 YFSETQ.

The CDR3 sequence is CASSLPGSDTQYF. In DNA, the CDR3 is TGTGCCAGCAGCTTACCAGGGTCAGATACGCAGTATTTT. This chain links TRBV7-3 with TRBJ2-3, with a possible D match to TRBD1 (5 bases). Looked up from germline, CDR1 is SGHTA and CDR2 is FQGTGA. With 2 bases removed from V and 4 bases from J, the gap between germline ends came to 7 bases. The CDR3 is made up of 13 amino acids.

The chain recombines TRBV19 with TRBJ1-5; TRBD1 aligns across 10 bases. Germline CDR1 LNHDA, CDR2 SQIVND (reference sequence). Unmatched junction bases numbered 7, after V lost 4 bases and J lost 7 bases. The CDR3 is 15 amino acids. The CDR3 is CASSRSGTGVQPQHF. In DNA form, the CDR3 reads TGTGCCAGTAGTAGGTCCGGGACAGGGGTCCAGCCCCAGCATTTT.

The CDR3, as DNA: TGTGCCAGCAGCGCCCGGGGGCGGGGGGCCCACGAGCAGTACTTC. Translated, it gives CASSARGRGAHEQYF. The chain uses TRBV7-2 and TRBJ2-7; 8 nucleotides agree with TRBD2. This CDR3 region has 15 residues. Germline CDR1 SGHTA, CDR2 FQGNSA. The V segment lost 5 bases and the J segment 5 bases; nucleotides outside the gene matches: 11.

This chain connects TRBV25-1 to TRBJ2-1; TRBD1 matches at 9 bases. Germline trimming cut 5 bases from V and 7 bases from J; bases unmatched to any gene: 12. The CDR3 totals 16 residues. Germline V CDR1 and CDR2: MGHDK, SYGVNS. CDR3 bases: TGTGCCAGCAGTAGCAACGGACAGGGGTTGATTAATGAGCAGTTCTTC. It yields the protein CASSSNGQGLINEQFF.

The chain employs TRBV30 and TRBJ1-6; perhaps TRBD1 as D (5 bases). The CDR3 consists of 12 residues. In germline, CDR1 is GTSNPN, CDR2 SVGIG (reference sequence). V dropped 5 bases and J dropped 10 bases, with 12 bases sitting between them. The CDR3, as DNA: TGTGCCTGGGGAAGGGGTGACTCACCCCTCCACTTT. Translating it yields CAWGRGDSPLHF.

As DNA, the CDR3 is TGCGCCAGCAGCTTGGTTCTTAACACTGAAGCTTTCTTT. This translates into CASSLVLNTEAFF. The V and J genes are TRBV5-1 and TRBJ1-1; D is undetermined. In germline, CDR1 is SGHRS, CDR2 YFSETQ. The CDR3 covers 13 residues. Trimming removed 0 bases from V and 2 bases from J, with 5 bases in between.

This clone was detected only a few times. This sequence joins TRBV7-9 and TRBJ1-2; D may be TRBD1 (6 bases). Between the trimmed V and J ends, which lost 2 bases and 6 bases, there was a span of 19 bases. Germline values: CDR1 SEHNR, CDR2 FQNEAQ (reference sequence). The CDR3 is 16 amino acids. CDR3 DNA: TGTGCCAGCAGCTTAACCAATCAGGGGACGACAGATGGCTACACCTTC. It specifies CASSLTNQGTTDGYTF.

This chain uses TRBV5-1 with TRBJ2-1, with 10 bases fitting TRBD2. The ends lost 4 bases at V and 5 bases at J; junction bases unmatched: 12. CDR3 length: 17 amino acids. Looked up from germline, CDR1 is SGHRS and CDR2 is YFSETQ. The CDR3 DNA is TGCGCCAGCAGCCCTGGGCTGAGCGGGAGGGCCGACAATGAGCAGTTCTTC. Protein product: CASSPGLSGRADNEQFF.

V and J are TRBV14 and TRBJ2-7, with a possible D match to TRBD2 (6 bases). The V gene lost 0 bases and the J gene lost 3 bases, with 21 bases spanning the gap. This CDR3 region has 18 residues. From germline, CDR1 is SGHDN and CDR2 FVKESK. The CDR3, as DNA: TGTGCCAGCAGCCAAGATAGCGGAGGAAGTGTCGTCAACTACGAGCAGTACTTC. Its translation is CASSQDSGGSVVNYEQYF.

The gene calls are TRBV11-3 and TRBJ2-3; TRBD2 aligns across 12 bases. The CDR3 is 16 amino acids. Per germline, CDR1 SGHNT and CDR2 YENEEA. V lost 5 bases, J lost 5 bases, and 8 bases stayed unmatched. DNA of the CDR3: TGTGCCAGCAGCCCCGCTAGCGGGAGGGCCAGAGATACGCAGTATTTT. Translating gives CASSPASGRARDTQYF. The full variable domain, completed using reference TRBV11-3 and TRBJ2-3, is EAGVVQSPRYKIIEKKQPVAFWCNPISGHNTLYWYLQNLGQGPELLIRYENEEAVDDSQLPKDRFSAERLKGVDSTLKIQPAELGDSAVYLCASSPASGRARDTQYFGPGTRLTVL.